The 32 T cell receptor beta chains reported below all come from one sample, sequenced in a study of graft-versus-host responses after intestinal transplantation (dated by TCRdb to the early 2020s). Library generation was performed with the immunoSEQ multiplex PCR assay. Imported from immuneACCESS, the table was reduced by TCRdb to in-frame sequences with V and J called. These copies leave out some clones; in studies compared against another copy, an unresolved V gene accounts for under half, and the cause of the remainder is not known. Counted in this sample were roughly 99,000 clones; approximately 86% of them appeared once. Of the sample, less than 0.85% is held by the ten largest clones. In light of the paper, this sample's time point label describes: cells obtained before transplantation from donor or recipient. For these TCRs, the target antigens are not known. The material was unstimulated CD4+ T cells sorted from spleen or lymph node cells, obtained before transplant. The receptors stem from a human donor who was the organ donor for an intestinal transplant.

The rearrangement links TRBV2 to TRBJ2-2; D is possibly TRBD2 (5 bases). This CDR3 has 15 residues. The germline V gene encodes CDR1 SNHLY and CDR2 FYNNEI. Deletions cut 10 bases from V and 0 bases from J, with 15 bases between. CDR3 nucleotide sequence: TGTGCCATCGACCTTAGCGCGACGAACACCGGGGAGCTGTTTTTT. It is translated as CAIDLSATNTGELFF.

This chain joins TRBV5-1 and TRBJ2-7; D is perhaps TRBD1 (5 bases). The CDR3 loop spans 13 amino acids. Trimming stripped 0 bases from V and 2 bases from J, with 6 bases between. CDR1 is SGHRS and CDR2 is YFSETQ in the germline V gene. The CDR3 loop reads CASSLGTTYEQYF. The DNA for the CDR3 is TGCGCCAGCAGCTTGGGGACAACCTACGAGCAGTACTTC.

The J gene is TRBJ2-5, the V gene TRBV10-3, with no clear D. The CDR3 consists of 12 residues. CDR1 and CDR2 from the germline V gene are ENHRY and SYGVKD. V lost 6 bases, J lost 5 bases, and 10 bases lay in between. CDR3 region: CAIRVIRETQYF. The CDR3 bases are TGTGCCATCAGGGTAATAAGGGAGACCCAGTACTTC.

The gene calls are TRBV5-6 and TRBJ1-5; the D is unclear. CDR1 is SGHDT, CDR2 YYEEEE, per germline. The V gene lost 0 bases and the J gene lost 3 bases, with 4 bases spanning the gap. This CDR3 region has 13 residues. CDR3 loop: CASSLEANQPQHF. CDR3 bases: TGTGCCAGCAGCTTGGAGGCCAATCAGCCCCAGCATTTT.

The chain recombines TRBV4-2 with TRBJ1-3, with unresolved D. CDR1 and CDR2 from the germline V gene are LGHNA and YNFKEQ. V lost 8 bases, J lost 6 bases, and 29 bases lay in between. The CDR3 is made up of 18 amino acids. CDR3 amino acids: CASAQDRREGSTKNTIYF. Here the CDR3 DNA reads TGTGCCAGCGCGCAAGATCGGCGGGAAGGGTCGACAAAAAACACCATATATTTT.

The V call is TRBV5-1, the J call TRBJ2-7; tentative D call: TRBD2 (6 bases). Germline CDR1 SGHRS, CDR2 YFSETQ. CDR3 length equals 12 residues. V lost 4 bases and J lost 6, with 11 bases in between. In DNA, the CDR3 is TGCGCCAGCAGCGCGCAGGGAGGCGAGCAGTACTTC. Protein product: CASSAQGGEQYF.

The CDR3 spells CASSPAPGKANTGELFF. Here the CDR3 DNA reads TGTGCCAGCAGCCCCGCGCCGGGGAAGGCCAACACCGGGGAGCTGTTTTTT. The V gene is TRBV7-3, the J gene TRBJ2-2, with D maybe TRBD2 (5 bases). Trimming pared 5 bases from V and 2 bases from J, leaving 18 bases between. There are 17 residues in the CDR3. CDR1 is SGHTA, CDR2 FQGTGA, per germline.

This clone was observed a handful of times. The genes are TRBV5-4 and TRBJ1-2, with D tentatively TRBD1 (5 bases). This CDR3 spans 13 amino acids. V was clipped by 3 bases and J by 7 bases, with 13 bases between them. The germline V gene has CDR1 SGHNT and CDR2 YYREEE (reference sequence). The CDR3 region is CASSSVGGGGYTF. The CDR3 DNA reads TGTGCCAGCAGCTCTGTTGGGGGGGGTGGCTACACCTTC.

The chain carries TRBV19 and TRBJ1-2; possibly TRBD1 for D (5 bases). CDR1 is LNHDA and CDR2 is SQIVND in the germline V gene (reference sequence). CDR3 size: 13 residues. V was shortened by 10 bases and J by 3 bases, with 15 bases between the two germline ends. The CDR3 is CATKPGYDYGYTF. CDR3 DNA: TGTGCCACCAAGCCAGGGTATGACTATGGCTACACCTTC.

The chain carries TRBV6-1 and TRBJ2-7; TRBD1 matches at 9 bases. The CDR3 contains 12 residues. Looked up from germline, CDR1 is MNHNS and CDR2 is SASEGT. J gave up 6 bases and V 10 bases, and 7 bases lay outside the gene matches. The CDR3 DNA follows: TGTGCCACGGGACAGGGAAGGGTCGAGCAGTACTTC. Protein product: CATGQGRVEQYF.

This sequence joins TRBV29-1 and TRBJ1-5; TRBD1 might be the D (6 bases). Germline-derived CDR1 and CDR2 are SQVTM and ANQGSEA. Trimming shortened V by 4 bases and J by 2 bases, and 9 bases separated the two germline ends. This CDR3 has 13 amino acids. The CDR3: CSVGPGGNQPQHF. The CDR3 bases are TGCAGCGTTGGCCCAGGGGGCAATCAGCCCCAGCATTTT.

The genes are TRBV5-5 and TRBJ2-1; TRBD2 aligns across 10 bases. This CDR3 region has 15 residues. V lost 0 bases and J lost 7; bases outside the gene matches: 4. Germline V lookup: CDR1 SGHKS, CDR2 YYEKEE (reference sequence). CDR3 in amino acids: CASSLVSGGWNEQFF. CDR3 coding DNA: TGTGCCAGCAGCTTGGTTAGCGGGGGGTGGAATGAGCAGTTCTTC.

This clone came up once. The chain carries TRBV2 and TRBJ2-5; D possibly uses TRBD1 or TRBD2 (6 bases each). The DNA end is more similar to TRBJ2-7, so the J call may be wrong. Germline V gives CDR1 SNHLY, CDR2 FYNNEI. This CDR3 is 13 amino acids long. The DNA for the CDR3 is TGTGCCAGAGGAGGGAAGGGGGCCTACGAGCAGTACTTC. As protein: CARGGKGAYEQYF.

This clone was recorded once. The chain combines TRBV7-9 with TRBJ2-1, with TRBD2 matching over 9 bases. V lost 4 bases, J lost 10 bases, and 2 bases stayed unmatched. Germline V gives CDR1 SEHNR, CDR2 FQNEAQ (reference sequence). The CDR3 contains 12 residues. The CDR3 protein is CASSSGLAEQFF. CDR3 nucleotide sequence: TGTGCCAGCAGCTCCGGACTAGCGGAGCAGTTCTTC.

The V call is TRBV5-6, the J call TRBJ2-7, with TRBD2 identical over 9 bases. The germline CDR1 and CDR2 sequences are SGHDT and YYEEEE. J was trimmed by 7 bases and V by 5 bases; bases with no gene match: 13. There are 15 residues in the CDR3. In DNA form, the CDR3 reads TGTGCCAGCAGGCGAGCGGGAGGACCCCTTAGAGAGCAGTACTTC. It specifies CASRRAGGPLREQYF.

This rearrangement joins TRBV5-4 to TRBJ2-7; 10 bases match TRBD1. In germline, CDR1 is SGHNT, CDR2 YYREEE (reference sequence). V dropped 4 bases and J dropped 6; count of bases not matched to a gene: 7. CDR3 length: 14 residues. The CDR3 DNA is TGTGCCAGCAGCCCCGGGACAGGGGTTGCCGAGCAGTACTTC. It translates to CASSPGTGVAEQYF.

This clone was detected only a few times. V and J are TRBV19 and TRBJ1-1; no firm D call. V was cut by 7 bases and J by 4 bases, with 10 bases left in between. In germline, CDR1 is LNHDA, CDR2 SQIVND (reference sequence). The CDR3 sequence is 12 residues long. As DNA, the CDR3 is TGTGCCAGTACCATCGGCGCCACTGAAGCTTTCTTT. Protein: CASTIGATEAFF.

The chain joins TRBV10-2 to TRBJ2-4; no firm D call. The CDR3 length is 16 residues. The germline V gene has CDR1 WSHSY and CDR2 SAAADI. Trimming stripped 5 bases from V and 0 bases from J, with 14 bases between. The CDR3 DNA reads TGCGCCAGCAGTCCTTTAGACCTTCTAGCCAAAAACATTCAGTACTTC. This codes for CASSPLDLLAKNIQYF.

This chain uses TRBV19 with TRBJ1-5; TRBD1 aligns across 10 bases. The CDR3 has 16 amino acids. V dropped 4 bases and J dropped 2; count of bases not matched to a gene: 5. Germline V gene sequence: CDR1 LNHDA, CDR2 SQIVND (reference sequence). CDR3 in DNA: TGTGCCAGTAGTAAAAAGACAGGGGGCCGCAATCAGCCCCAGCATTTT. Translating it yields CASSKKTGGRNQPQHF.

The CDR3 spells CASSLRSDTQYF. The DNA for the CDR3 is TGCGCCAGCAGCTTGCGTTCAGATACGCAGTATTTT. The V call is TRBV5-1, the J call TRBJ2-3; unclear D gene. V lost 1 base and J 4 bases, leaving 4 bases between the germline ends. Germline loops: CDR1 SGHRS, CDR2 YFSETQ. This CDR3 is built from 12 residues.

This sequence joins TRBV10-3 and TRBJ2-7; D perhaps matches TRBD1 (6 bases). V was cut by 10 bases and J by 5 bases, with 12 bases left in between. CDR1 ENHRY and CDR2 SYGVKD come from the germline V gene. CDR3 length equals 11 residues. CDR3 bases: TGTGCCACCGGAAGACAGGACGAGCAGTACTTC. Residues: CATGRQDEQYF.

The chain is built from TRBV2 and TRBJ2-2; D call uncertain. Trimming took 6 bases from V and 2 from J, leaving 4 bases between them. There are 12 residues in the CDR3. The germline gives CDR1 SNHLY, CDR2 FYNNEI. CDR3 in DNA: TGTGCCAGCAGCGGAAACACCGGGGAGCTGTTTTTT. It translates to CASSGNTGELFF.

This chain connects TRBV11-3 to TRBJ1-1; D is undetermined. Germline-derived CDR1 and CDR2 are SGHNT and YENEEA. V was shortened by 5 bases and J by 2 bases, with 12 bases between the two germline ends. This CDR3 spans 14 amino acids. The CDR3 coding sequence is TGTGCCAGCAGCAGACGCGACGGAAACACTGAAGCTTTCTTT. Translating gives CASSRRDGNTEAFF.

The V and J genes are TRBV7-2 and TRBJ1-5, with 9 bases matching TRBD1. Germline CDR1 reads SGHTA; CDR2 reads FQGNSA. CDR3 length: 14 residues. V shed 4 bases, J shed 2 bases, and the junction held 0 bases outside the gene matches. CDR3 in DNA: TGTGCCAGCAGCTGGACAGGGGGCAATCAGCCCCAGCATTTT. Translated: CASSWTGGNQPQHF. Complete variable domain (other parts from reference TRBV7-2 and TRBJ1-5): GAGVSQSPSNKVTEKGKDVELRCDPISGHTALYWYRQSLGQGLEFLIYFQGNSAPDKSGLPSDRFSAERTGGSVSTLTIQRTQQEDSAVYLCASSWTGGNQPQHFGDGTRLSIL.

The chain's CDR3 is CASSERETQYF. CDR3 nucleotide sequence: TGTGCCAGCAGCGAAAGAGAGACCCAGTACTTC. The chain has TRBV7-9 and TRBJ2-5; D is uncertain. V was pared by 5 bases and J by 4 bases, with 5 bases between. The V gene's germline CDR1 is SEHNR and CDR2 FQNEAQ (reference sequence). The CDR3 consists of 11 residues.

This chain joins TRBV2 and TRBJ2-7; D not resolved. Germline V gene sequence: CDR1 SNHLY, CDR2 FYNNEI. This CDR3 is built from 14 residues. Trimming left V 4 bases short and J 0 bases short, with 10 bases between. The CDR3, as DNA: TGTGCCAGCAGTGTCAGGCAGAGCTCCTACGAGCAGTACTTC. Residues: CASSVRQSSYEQYF.

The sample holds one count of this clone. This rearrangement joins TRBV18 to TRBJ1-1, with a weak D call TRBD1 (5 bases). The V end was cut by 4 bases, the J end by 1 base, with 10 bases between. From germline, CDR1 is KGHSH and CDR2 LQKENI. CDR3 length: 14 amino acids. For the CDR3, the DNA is TGTGCCAGCTCACGGGCAGGGAGGAACACTGAAGCTTTCTTT. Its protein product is CASSRAGRNTEAFF.

The CDR3 is CASSLGDRDGYTF. The CDR3 region has the DNA TGCGCCAGCAGCTTGGGCGACAGGGATGGCTACACCTTC. This sequence joins TRBV5-1 and TRBJ1-2; TRBD1 agrees at 7 bases. The CDR3 loop spans 13 amino acids. The trim removed 0 bases at V and 6 bases at J, leaving 2 bases unmatched. The germline CDR1 and CDR2 sequences are SGHRS and YFSETQ.

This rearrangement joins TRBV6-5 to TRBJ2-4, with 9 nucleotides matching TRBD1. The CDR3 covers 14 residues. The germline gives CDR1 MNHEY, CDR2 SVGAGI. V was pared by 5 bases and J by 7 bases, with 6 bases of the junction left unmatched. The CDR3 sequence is CASSPGQGRNIQYF. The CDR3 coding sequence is TGTGCCAGCAGTCCGGGACAGGGTAGGAACATTCAGTACTTC.

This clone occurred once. The DNA of the CDR3 is TGTGCCAGCAGCGCACCTAGCGGGGGGGCCTACAATGAGCAGTTCTTC. Its translation: CASSAPSGGAYNEQFF. This chain joins TRBV9 and TRBJ2-1; TRBD2 matches 12 bases. Germline CDR1 SGDLS, CDR2 YYNGEE. With 3 bases clipped from V and 2 bases from J, the junction kept 3 bases outside the gene matches. This CDR3 spans 16 amino acids.

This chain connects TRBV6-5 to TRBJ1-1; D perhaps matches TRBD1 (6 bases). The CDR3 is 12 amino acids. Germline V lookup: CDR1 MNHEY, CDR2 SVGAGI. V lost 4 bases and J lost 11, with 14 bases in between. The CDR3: CASSSGRQGAFF. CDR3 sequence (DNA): TGTGCCAGCAGTTCTGGTCGCCAGGGGGCTTTCTTT.

The CDR3 protein is CASSYGTGILDTEAFF. Written as DNA, the CDR3 is TGTGCCAGCAGTTACGGGACAGGGATTCTCGATACTGAAGCTTTCTTT. The rearrangement joins TRBV6-6 to TRBJ1-1, with 9 bases lining up with TRBD1. CDR1 is MNHNY, CDR2 SVGAGI, per germline (reference sequence). V lost 2 bases and J lost 5; bases outside the gene matches: 9. The CDR3 has 16 residues.